The source of this T cell receptor (beta chain) is a study of low-dose radiotherapy and immunotherapy resistance in tumors. Study as a whole: The fractionation for Cohort 1 was 0.5 Gy per fraction every 2 weeks, totaling 6.5 Gy.

Over around 19 PCR cycles, TCRs were amplified from a constant-region primer and V-primer adapter. TCRdb ran MiXCR on the reads and lists one entry per CDR3 protein. The sample records fewer than 60,000 distinct CDR3 sequences, around 11% being singletons. Time point given: before trial treatment. Per the germline V gene, CDR1 is MNHEY and CDR2 is SVGAGI. The CDR3 contains 16 residues. V lost 6 bases to trimming and J lost 6 bases, with 20 bases between them. This clonotype was obtained from a female donor with ovarian cancer. This chain links TRBV6-5 with TRBJ2-2; D unresolved. The sequences come from PBMCs, collected before treatment. Here the CDR3 reads CASRAGSLGTAGELFF. Here the CDR3 DNA reads TGTGCCAGCAGGGCCGGGTCCCTGGGAACCGCCGGGGAGCTGTTTTTT.